This TCR beta chain was sequenced for a study of blood T cell repertoires in COVID-19. TCRdb's copy holds only in-frame clones and misses some; the assay was immunoSEQ multiplex PCR. This sample has 400,000 or so clones; about 90% occur once, and the top ten carry 0.75% to 0.85%. Trimming stripped 7 bases from V and 7 bases from J, with 19 bases between. This CDR3 has 14 residues. In germline, CDR1 is SEHNR, CDR2 FQNEAQ (reference sequence). The chain has TRBV7-9 and TRBJ2-5; possible D gene TRBD2, 5 bases. The sample taken for sequencing was peripheral blood. The origin of this receptor is a man aged 18 to 30 with COVID-19, enrolled during active disease. The CDR3 here is CASTLEGSRATQYF. CDR3 DNA: TGTGCCAGCACCCTAGAGGGTAGCCGAGCGACCCAGTACTTC.